This TCR beta chain was captured by sequencing in a study of somatic mutations in cytotoxic T cells in rheumatoid arthritis. Study-level background: Flow-sorting brought some V beta antibody-stained T-cell populations to nearly 100% purity, V beta1+ cells sequenced for TCRB among them. Study results and caveats: With age, CD8+ clonality increased in rheumatoid arthritis patients, whereas no such increase appeared in healthy controls. Antigenic targets recognized by the expanded CD8+ clones remained undetermined.

Magnetic beads with positive selection isolated CD4+ and CD8+ fractions, whose purity was verified by flow cytometry. With 4 bases removed from V and 4 bases from J, the gap between germline ends came to 8 bases. The CDR3 consists of 12 residues. The V gene's germline CDR1 is MNHNY and CDR2 SVGAGI (reference sequence). This clone was seen a single time. What it binds is unknown. Sequencing used immunoSEQ multiplex PCR; TCRdb keeps in-frame clones, though not all of them. The table includes roughly 5,000 clones, nearly 85% detected once. The sequencing input was CD8+ T cells sorted from blood. This chain connects TRBV6-6 to TRBJ2-7; D is ambiguous. The source is a woman aged 45-60 years with rheumatoid arthritis. This CDR3 reads CASSSQVYEQYF. DNA of the CDR3: TGTGCCAGCAGTTCTCAGGTGTACGAGCAGTACTTC.